Below are 19 T cell receptor beta chains sequenced from a single sample in a study of vaccination effects on CD4 cells after COVID-19. No antigens are known for them. Method: immunoSEQ multiplex PCR; TCRdb's copy keeps in-frame clones and lacks some. The data contain tens of thousands of clones, more than 70% of them singletons. The culture ran for roughly ten days before CD4+ T cells were isolated. The sample here was CD4+ T cells from PBMCs cultured without peptide, taken before COVID-19 vaccination. Receptor source: a human donor who received a COVID-19 vaccine.

The chain carries TRBV9 and TRBJ1-1, with D perhaps matching TRBD1 (5 bases). The V gene lost 3 bases and the J gene lost 7 bases, with 16 bases spanning the gap. The germline V gene has CDR1 SGDLS and CDR2 YYNGEE. This CDR3 has 14 amino acids. CDR3 sequence (DNA): TGTGCCAGCAGCGCGAGGGAGGGGCACCTTGAAGCTTTCTTT. Translating gives CASSAREGHLEAFF.

This chain uses TRBV2 with TRBJ1-1; possibly TRBD1 for D (5 bases). Between the trimmed V and J ends, which lost 7 bases and 1 base, there was a span of 10 bases. Germline loops: CDR1 SNHLY, CDR2 FYNNEI. This CDR3 is built from 13 residues. CDR3 in DNA: TGTGCCAGCACTGGGGACGGGAACACTGAAGCTTTCTTT. Translating it yields CASTGDGNTEAFF.

This clone showed up just a few times. The J gene is TRBJ1-5, the V gene TRBV7-8; D possibly corresponds to TRBD1 (6 bases). This CDR3 comprises 16 residues. Germline CDR1 is SGHVS and CDR2 is FQNEAQ. Trimming cost V 2 bases and J 0 bases, with 11 bases left between them. The CDR3 is CASSLRQDLSNQPQHF. CDR3 bases: TGTGCCAGCAGCTTAAGACAGGACCTTAGCAATCAGCCCCAGCATTTT.

This chain links TRBV5-8 with TRBJ2-5; 11 bases map to TRBD1. The V gene end was trimmed by 4 bases and the J gene end by 4 bases; junction bases not matched to a gene: 12. Germline lookup yields CDR1 SGHTS and CDR2 YDEGEE. The CDR3 is made up of 17 amino acids. The CDR3 bases are TGTGCCAGCAGCGAATGGGCTCGGACAGGGGGCGGAGAGACCCAGTACTTC. The encoded protein is CASSEWARTGGGETQYF. The full variable domain, rest sourced from reference TRBV5-8 and TRBJ2-5, is EAGVTQSPTHLIKTRGQQATLRCSPISGHTSVYWYQQALGLGLQFLLWYDEGEERNRGNFPPRFSGRQFPNYSSELNVNALELEDSALYLCASSEWARTGGGETQYFGPGTRLLVL.

The chain has TRBV25-1 and TRBJ1-2; no clear D. CDR1 MGHDK and CDR2 SYGVNS come from the germline V gene. Between the trimmed V and J ends, which lost 5 bases and 2 bases, there was a span of 6 bases. The CDR3 is 12 amino acids. The CDR3 loop is CASSRENYGYTF. The CDR3 DNA is TGTGCCAGCAGTCGGGAAAACTATGGCTACACCTTC.

V is TRBV7-3 and J is TRBJ1-1, with no clear D. The CDR3 is 15 residues long. The V end was cut by 1 base, the J end by 1 base, with 10 bases between. Germline CDR1 reads SGHTA; CDR2 reads FQGTGA. The CDR3 region has the DNA TGTGCCAGCAGCTTAAGAACAGAGACGAACACTGAAGCTTTCTTT. Encoded protein: CASSLRTETNTEAFF.

The chain links TRBV5-4 to TRBJ1-2, with D possibly matching TRBD1 (6 bases). The CDR3 contains 13 residues. Germline-derived CDR1 and CDR2 are SGHNT and YYREEE (reference sequence). V was shortened by 1 base and J by 8 bases, with 12 bases between the two germline ends. DNA for the CDR3: TGTGCCAGCAGCTTGCGGGGGGCGCACGGCTACACCTTC. Translated: CASSLRGAHGYTF.

The rearrangement joins TRBV27 to TRBJ1-1; TRBD1 matches 8 bases. Germline V gives CDR1 MNHEY, CDR2 SMNVEV (reference sequence). After removal of 5 bases from V and 3 bases from J, the junction contained 5 bases not matched to a gene. This CDR3 contains 14 residues. As DNA, the CDR3 is TGTGCCAGCAGTGTCTCAGGGGGCTACACTGAAGCTTTCTTT. Translation gives CASSVSGGYTEAFF.

This clone was seen only once. A read error may produce the germline difference seen at one junction end. J is TRBJ2-1 and V is TRBV5-1; D unresolved. Germline CDR1 is SGHRS and CDR2 is YFSETQ. The CDR3 sequence is 15 residues long. CDR3 DNA: TGCGCCAGCGGAAAACAGCTCACCTCCGACAATGAGCAGTTCTTC. Protein sequence: CASGKQLTSDNEQFF.

The gene calls are TRBV5-1 and TRBJ2-3; D is unclear. Germline loops: CDR1 SGHRS, CDR2 YFSETQ. The CDR3 contains 15 residues. V lost 4 bases, J lost 0 bases, and 12 bases lay in between. This chain's CDR3 is CASSPDPSSTDTQYF. CDR3 bases: TGCGCCAGCAGCCCGGACCCCTCCAGCACAGATACGCAGTATTTT.

Only a few counts were recorded for this clone. The V and J genes are TRBV7-2 and TRBJ1-1; 9 bases line up with TRBD1. With V trimmed by 3 bases and J by 10 bases, 6 bases remained unmatched. Germline assignment: CDR1 SGHTA and CDR2 FQGNSA. This CDR3 contains 13 residues. This chain's CDR3 is CASSFTGGEGAFF. As DNA, the CDR3 is TGTGCCAGCAGCTTTACAGGGGGCGAGGGAGCTTTCTTT.

This chain connects TRBV11-2 to TRBJ2-7; unclear D gene. The CDR3 extends over 18 amino acids. CDR1 and CDR2 from the germline V gene are SGHAT and FQNNGV. Deletions cut 1 base from V and 0 bases from J, with 19 bases between. CDR3 nucleotides: TGTGCCAGCAGCTTAGGGTTTTTCCGTCCCCTTGGCTCCTACGAGCAGTACGTC. This gives the protein CASSLGFFRPLGSYEQYV.

V gene TRBV24-1 combines with J gene TRBJ2-5; D is uncertain. The CDR3 length is 16 residues. Germline-derived CDR1 and CDR2 are KGHDR and SFDVKD. V was shortened by 3 bases and J by 4 bases, with 17 bases between the two germline ends. The CDR3 DNA reads TGTGCCACCAGTGATCCGAGTGCAGGTTTGATAGAGACCCAGTACTTC. This encodes CATSDPSAGLIETQYF.

This sequence joins TRBV5-1 and TRBJ2-2; a possible D gene is TRBD1 (5 bases). Germline V lookup: CDR1 SGHRS, CDR2 YFSETQ. With 0 bases removed from V and 4 bases from J, the gap between germline ends came to 10 bases. This CDR3 has 15 amino acids. CDR3 residues: CASSLAQGSTGELFF. The CDR3 region has the DNA TGCGCCAGCAGCTTGGCTCAGGGTAGCACCGGGGAGCTGTTTTTT. Full variable domain (remainder filled in from reference TRBV5-1 and TRBJ2-2): KAGVTQTPRYLIKTRGQQVTLSCSPISGHRSVSWYQQTPGQGLQFLFEYFSETQRNKGNFPGRFSGRQFSNSRSEMNVSTLELGDSALYLCASSLAQGSTGELFFGEGSRLTVL.

The sample holds one count of this clone. The chain couples TRBV18 to TRBJ2-2; no reliable D call. This CDR3 spans 12 amino acids. The ends were cut back, 3 bases at V and 5 bases at J, with 4 bases in the middle. In germline, CDR1 is KGHSH, CDR2 LQKENI. The CDR3 sequence: CASSPLTGELFF. Here the CDR3 DNA reads TGTGCCAGCTCACCCCTTACCGGGGAGCTGTTTTTT.

The chain joins TRBV18 to TRBJ2-2; 7 bases align to TRBD1. Germline V gene data show CDR1 as KGHSH and CDR2 as LQKENI. CDR3 length: 15 amino acids. Trimming removed 5 bases from V and 3 bases from J; junction bases left unmatched: 6. CDR3 residues: CASSFGQVDTGELFF. The CDR3 region has the DNA TGTGCCAGCTCATTTGGACAGGTAGACACCGGGGAGCTGTTTTTT.

In nucleotides, the CDR3 is TGTGCCAGCAGCCAGGGACAGGGAAGGACTGAAGCTTTCTTT. Protein product: CASSQGQGRTEAFF. The chain carries TRBV6-5 and TRBJ1-1; 9 bases match TRBD1. This CDR3 contains 14 residues. Germline V gives CDR1 MNHEY, CDR2 SVGAGI. V lost 6 bases to trimming and J lost 5 bases; unmatched junction nucleotides: 7.

The chain combines TRBV24-1 with TRBJ2-3; TRBD1 or TRBD2 may be the D gene (5 bases each). CDR3 length: 16 residues. V lost 5 bases, J lost 0 bases, and 14 bases lay in between. Per germline, CDR1 KGHDR and CDR2 SFDVKD. In DNA form, the CDR3 reads TGTGCCACCAGTGGGACGAGGTGGGGGAGCACAGATACGCAGTATTTT. Protein: CATSGTRWGSTDTQYF.

The chain employs TRBV27 and TRBJ2-7; a weak D match, TRBD1 (6 bases). The CDR3 runs 12 residues. V was trimmed by 6 bases and J by 7 bases, leaving 13 bases between them. Per germline, CDR1 MNHEY and CDR2 SMNVEV (reference sequence). CDR3 nucleotides: TGTGCCAGCAGGTCCCAGGGGAATGAGCAGTACGTC. It encodes CASRSQGNEQYV.